This TCR beta chain was captured in a study of T cells after yellow fever vaccination. Study context: SMART-Seq v4 Ultra Low Input prepared libraries from low-cell fractions. Overall study findings and caveats: A limited proportion of clonotypes was detected within both the CD4 and CD8 compartments. The secondary T-cell response peaked on day 5, not day 15, but was weaker.

Per germline, CDR1 SGHTA and CDR2 FQGNSA. This CDR3 has 16 residues. Germline trimming cut 2 bases from V and 2 bases from J; bases unmatched to any gene: 7. 5'RACE template switching generated TCR cDNA, adding a universal primer site and UMIs. TCRdb redid the calling of the 5' RACE reads with MiXCR, one entry per CDR3 protein. The sample lists approximately 300,000 distinct CDR3 sequences, 9.5% to 12% seen once, with roughly 3% in the top ten. Points on this clonotype: Its antigen is still unknown.

The rearrangement uses TRBV7-2 and TRBJ2-3; 7 bases match TRBD2. The material was CD4+ T cells sorted from PBMCs, obtained 45 days after the yellow fever booster vaccination. The origin of this receptor is a man younger than 30 who received the YFV17D yellow fever vaccine. The CDR3 loop reads CASSLMAGEYTDTQYF. The CDR3 coding sequence is TGTGCCAGCAGCTTAATGGCGGGGGAGTACACAGATACGCAGTATTTT.